The 3 T cell receptor beta chains below were found in one sample sequenced in a study of blood T cell repertoires in COVID-19. TCRdb's copy holds only in-frame clones and misses some; the assay was immunoSEQ multiplex PCR. The sample holds more than 130,000 clones; more than 70% are singletons and the top ten take roughly a tenth. The sample taken for sequencing was peripheral blood. All receptors come from a man between 50 and 59 years old with active or convalescent COVID-19.

The chain uses TRBV7-2 and TRBJ1-2; 10 bases agree with TRBD1. This CDR3 contains 14 residues. The J segment lost 7 bases and the V segment lost 4 bases, leaving 6 bases of the junction unmatched. Germline lookup yields CDR1 SGHTA and CDR2 FQGNSA. This CDR3 is CASSSWTGGFGYTF. CDR3 nucleotide sequence: TGTGCCAGCAGCTCCTGGACAGGGGGTTTTGGCTACACCTTC.

The V gene is TRBV11-2, the J gene TRBJ2-7; TRBD1 matches at 9 bases. Per germline, CDR1 SGHAT and CDR2 FQNNGV. The CDR3 consists of 15 residues. The V and J ends lost 6 bases and 4 bases, in that order; junction bases with no gene match: 10. DNA for the CDR3: TGTGCCAGCAGGGTCCCCGGGACAGGGTTATACGAGCAGTACTTC. Amino acid sequence: CASRVPGTGLYEQYF.

V is TRBV7-3 and J is TRBJ2-6; TRBD1 is a possible D gene (6 bases). CDR1 and CDR2 from the germline V gene are SGHTA and FQGTGA. Trimming removed 5 bases at V and 2 bases at J, with 13 bases between. The length of the CDR3 is 16 residues. CDR3 amino acids: CASSPDSSAGANVLTF. The CDR3, as DNA: TGTGCCAGCAGCCCGGACAGCTCAGCTGGGGCCAACGTCCTGACTTTC.